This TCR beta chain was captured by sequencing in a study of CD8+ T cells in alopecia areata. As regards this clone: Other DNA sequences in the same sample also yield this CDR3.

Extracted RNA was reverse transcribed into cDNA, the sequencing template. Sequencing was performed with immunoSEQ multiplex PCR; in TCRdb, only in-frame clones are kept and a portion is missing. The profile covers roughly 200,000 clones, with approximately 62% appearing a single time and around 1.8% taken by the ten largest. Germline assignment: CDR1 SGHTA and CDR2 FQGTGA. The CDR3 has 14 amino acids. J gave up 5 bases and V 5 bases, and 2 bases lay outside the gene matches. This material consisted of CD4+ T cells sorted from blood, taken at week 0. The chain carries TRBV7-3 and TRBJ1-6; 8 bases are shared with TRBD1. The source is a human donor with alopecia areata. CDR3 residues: CASSLGQDNSPLHF. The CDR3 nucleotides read TGTGCCAGCAGCCTGGGACAGGATAATTCACCCCTCCACTTT.